A selection of T cell receptor beta chains follows, all from one sample in a study of CD8 T cells in ankylosing spondylitis. From the 5' RACE reads, TCRdb called clonotypes with MiXCR, one entry per CDR3 protein. The table shows about 220,000 distinct CDR3 sequences, with over 9.5% occurring only once. Input material: blood, either unsorted or a sorted T cell fraction (not recorded which). The receptor source for this set is a male donor with ankylosing spondylitis or in good health (not recorded which). Both conserved end residues are part of each CDR3. A D gene is named only where the DNA matches it firmly.

D gene: TRBD2
V gene: TRBV24-1
J gene: TRBJ2-3
CDR3 protein: CATSGGATDTQYF

D gene: -
V gene: TRBV12-3/TRBV12-4
J gene: TRBJ1-6
CDR3 protein: CASSRGQSYNSPLHF

D gene: -
V gene: TRBV24-1
J gene: TRBJ1-2
CDR3 protein: CATLGRGISSYYGYTF

D gene: -
V gene: TRBV28
J gene: TRBJ2-5
CDR3 protein: CASSWARVQKETQYF

D gene: TRBD1
V gene: TRBV20-1
J gene: TRBJ1-2
CDR3 protein: CSARDSGQGTGYTF

D gene: -
V gene: TRBV12-3/TRBV12-4
J gene: TRBJ2-5
CDR3 protein: CASSSPTTGFQETQYF

D gene: -
V gene: TRBV5-1
J gene: TRBJ2-7
CDR3 protein: CASSLKGEVGSYEQYF

D gene: -
V gene: TRBV2
J gene: TRBJ1-1
CDR3 protein: CASSVRNTEAFF

D gene: TRBD1
V gene: TRBV3-1
J gene: TRBJ1-4
CDR3 protein: CASSQTPGQPNEKLFF

D gene: -
V gene: TRBV20-1
J gene: TRBJ2-7
CDR3 protein: CSALTDGTFYEQYF

D gene: -
V gene: TRBV28
J gene: TRBJ1-2
CDR3 protein: CASSFAQDRGYGYTF

D gene: -
V gene: TRBV27
J gene: TRBJ2-3
CDR3 protein: CASSEDNSADTQYF

D gene: -
V gene: TRBV6-1
J gene: TRBJ1-3
CDR3 protein: CASSLGVGGSGNTIYF

D gene: TRBD1
V gene: TRBV5-1
J gene: TRBJ1-1
CDR3 protein: CASSPGQGKITEAFF

D gene: TRBD1
V gene: TRBV3-1
J gene: TRBJ1-4
CDR3 protein: CDDSRGAKCRKLFF

D gene: -
V gene: TRBV5-1
J gene: TRBJ2-3
CDR3 protein: CASRSFRQGSTDTQYF

D gene: -
V gene: TRBV7-2
J gene: TRBJ2-2
CDR3 protein: CASSLDFGELFF

D gene: TRBD2
V gene: TRBV5-1
J gene: TRBJ2-3
CDR3 protein: CASSLALAGGHTDTQYF

D gene: -
V gene: TRBV20-1
J gene: TRBJ2-5
CDR3 protein: CSAWMQGVNQYF

D gene: TRBD2
V gene: TRBV12-3/TRBV12-4
J gene: TRBJ2-3
CDR3 protein: CASSFPLAGALISTDTQYF

D gene: -
V gene: TRBV6-1
J gene: TRBJ2-1
CDR3 protein: CASGRDLNNEQFF

D gene: TRBD2
V gene: TRBV11-2
J gene: TRBJ2-2
CDR3 protein: CASSFVSGGGTGELFF

D gene: -
V gene: TRBV19
J gene: TRBJ2-1
CDR3 protein: CASSIGGVIEQFF

D gene: -
V gene: TRBV5-5
J gene: TRBJ2-2
CDR3 protein: CASSSRGANTGELFF

D gene: TRBD2
V gene: TRBV7-3
J gene: TRBJ2-2
CDR3 protein: CASSPSLSGGNGELFF

D gene: TRBD2
V gene: TRBV6-1
J gene: TRBJ2-3
CDR3 protein: CASSKLAGFTDTQYF